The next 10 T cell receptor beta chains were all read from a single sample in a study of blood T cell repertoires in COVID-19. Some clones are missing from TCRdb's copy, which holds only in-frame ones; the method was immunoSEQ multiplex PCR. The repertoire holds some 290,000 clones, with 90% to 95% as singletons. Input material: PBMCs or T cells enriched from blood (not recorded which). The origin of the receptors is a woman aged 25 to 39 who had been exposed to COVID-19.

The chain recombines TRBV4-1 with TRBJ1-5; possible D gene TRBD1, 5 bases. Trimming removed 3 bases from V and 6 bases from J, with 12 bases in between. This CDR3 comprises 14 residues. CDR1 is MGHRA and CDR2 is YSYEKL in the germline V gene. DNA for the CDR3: TGCGCCAGCAGCCACTATACGACAGTTCAGCCCCAGCATTTT. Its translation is CASSHYTTVQPQHF.

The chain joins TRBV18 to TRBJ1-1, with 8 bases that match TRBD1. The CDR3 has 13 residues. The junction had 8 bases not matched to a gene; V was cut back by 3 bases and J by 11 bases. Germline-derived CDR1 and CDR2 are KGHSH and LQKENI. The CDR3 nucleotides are TGTGCCAGCTCACCGTCCGGACAGGGTTTCGCTTTCTTT. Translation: CASSPSGQGFAFF.

Here the CDR3 reads CAISDTDYTKQFF. CDR3 bases: TGTGCCATTTCCGACACTGACTACACAAAGCAGTTCTTC. The rearrangement uses TRBV24-1 and TRBJ2-1; perhaps TRBD2 as D (5 bases). CDR3 length: 13 amino acids. Trimming left V 11 bases short and J 11 bases short, with 21 bases between. Germline V gives CDR1 KGHDR, CDR2 SFDVKD.

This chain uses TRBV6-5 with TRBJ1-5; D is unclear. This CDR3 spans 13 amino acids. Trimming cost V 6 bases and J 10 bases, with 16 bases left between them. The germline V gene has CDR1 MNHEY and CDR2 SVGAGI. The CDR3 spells CASSRERLSPQHF. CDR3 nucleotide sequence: TGTGCCAGCAGCCGCGAGCGTCTTTCTCCCCAGCATTTT.

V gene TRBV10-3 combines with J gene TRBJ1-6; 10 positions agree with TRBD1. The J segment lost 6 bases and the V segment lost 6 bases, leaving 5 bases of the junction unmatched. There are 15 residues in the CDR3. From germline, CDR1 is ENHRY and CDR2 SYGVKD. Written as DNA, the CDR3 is TGTGCCATCAGACGGGGACAGGGGATTAATTCACCCCTCCACTTT. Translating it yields CAIRRGQGINSPLHF.

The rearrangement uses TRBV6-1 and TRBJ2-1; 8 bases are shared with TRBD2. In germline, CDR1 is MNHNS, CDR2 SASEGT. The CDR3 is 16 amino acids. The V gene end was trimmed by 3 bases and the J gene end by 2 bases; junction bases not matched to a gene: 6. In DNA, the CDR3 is TGTGCCAGCAGTGAGGTAGCGGGACTAGCCTACAATGAGCAGTTCTTC. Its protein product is CASSEVAGLAYNEQFF.

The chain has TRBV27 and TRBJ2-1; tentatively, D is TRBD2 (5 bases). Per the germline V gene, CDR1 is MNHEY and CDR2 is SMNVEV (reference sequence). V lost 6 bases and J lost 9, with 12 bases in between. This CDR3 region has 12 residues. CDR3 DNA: TGTGCCAGCAGGCAGGAACGGGGTGAGCAGTTCTTC. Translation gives CASRQERGEQFF.

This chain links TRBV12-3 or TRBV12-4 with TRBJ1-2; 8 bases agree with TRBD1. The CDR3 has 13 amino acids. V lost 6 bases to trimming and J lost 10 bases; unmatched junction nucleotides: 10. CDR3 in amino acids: CASSPWTGWVYTF. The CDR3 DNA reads TGTGCCAGCAGCCCTTGGACAGGGTGGGTCTACACCTTC.

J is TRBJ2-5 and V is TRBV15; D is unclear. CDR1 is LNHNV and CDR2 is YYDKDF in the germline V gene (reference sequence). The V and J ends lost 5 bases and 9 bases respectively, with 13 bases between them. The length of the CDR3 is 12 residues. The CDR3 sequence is CATSPREAAQYF. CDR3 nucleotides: TGTGCCACCAGCCCACGTGAGGCGGCCCAGTACTTC.

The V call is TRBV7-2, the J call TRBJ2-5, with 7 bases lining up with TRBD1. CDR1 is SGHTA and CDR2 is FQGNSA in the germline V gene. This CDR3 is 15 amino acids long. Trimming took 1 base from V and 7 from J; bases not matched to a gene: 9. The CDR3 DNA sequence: TGTGCCAGCAGCTTAGGACAGGGACCCTTAGGGACCCAGTACTTC. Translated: CASSLGQGPLGTQYF.